These 10 T cell receptor beta chains were sequenced from one sample in a study of cytomegalovirus exposure and HLA in healthy donors. The primer mix had 60 Vbeta and 13 Jbeta primers. Profiling relied on immunoSEQ multiplex PCR, and the TCRdb table lists in-frame clones only, not all of them. The sample includes around 130,000 clones, about four fifths seen only once; the top ten take less than 4%. Sequencing was performed on PBMCs. These TCRs come from a man aged 30-40 years in good health and CMV-seronegative.

The V gene is TRBV19, the J gene TRBJ2-7, with D perhaps TRBD2 (7 bases). The germline V gene encodes CDR1 LNHDA and CDR2 SQIVND (reference sequence). The CDR3 sequence is 14 residues long. The V gene lost 4 bases and the J gene lost 2 bases, with 12 bases spanning the gap. This chain's CDR3 is CASSNAGDTYEQYF. The CDR3 DNA is TGTGCCAGTAGTAACGCGGGGGACACCTACGAGCAGTACTTC.

The V and J genes are TRBV20-1 and TRBJ2-1; D gene ambiguous. V shed 3 bases and J shed 5 bases, with 2 bases lying between them. Germline CDR1 reads DFQATT; CDR2 reads SNEGSKA (reference sequence). There are 10 residues in the CDR3. CDR3 in DNA: TGCAGTGCTAGCAACAATGAGCAGTTCTTC. Protein sequence: CSASNNEQFF.

In this sample, this clone turned up once. CDR3 region: CASSRYTEAFF. CDR3 DNA sequence: TGTGCCAGCAGTCGGTACACTGAAGCTTTCTTT. The chain has TRBV6-6 and TRBJ1-1; D is unclear. This CDR3 has 11 amino acids. Germline V gene sequence: CDR1 MNHNY, CDR2 SVGAGI (reference sequence). With 5 bases removed from V and 3 bases from J, the gap between germline ends came to 4 bases.

The chain combines TRBV6-6 with TRBJ2-5; no reliable D call. Trimming cost V 1 base and J 0 bases, with 3 bases left between them. CDR3 size: 13 residues. Looked up from germline, CDR1 is MNHNY and CDR2 is SVGAGI (reference sequence). CDR3 protein: CASSYYYQETQYF. As DNA, the CDR3 is TGTGCCAGCAGTTACTACTACCAAGAGACCCAGTACTTC.

DNA for the CDR3: TGTGCCAGCAGTTACGGCAGAAACTATGGCTACACCTTC. Amino acid sequence: CASSYGRNYGYTF. V is TRBV6-5 and J is TRBJ1-2; unclear D gene. The CDR3 sequence is 13 residues long. Germline CDR1 is MNHEY and CDR2 is SVGAGI. Trimming cost V 2 bases and J 2 bases, with 6 bases left between them.

V gene TRBV7-9 combines with J gene TRBJ2-7; possibly TRBD1 for D (7 bases). The germline V and J ends were trimmed by 8 bases and 5 bases, with 28 bases remaining between them. CDR1 and CDR2 (germline): SEHNR, FQNEAQ (reference sequence). The CDR3 runs to 17 residues. The CDR3 DNA reads TGTGCCAGCGCCGGGGGAGTGTCTCGGGACAGTTCCCACGAGCAGTACTTC. It encodes CASAGGVSRDSSHEQYF.

The CDR3 loop is CASSEILVIGTMNTEAFF. DNA of the CDR3: TGTGCCAGCAGTGAAATATTGGTAATCGGGACTATGAACACTGAAGCTTTCTTT. V and J are TRBV6-1 and TRBJ1-1; D perhaps matches TRBD1 (5 bases). V was clipped by 2 bases and J by 0 bases, with 19 bases between them. The CDR3 has 18 residues. In germline, CDR1 is MNHNS, CDR2 SASEGT.

The chain links TRBV13 to TRBJ2-5; the match to TRBD2 covers 13 bases. The V gene end was trimmed by 5 bases and the J gene end by 4 bases; junction bases not matched to a gene: 7. The CDR3 spans 16 residues. From germline, CDR1 is PRHDT and CDR2 FYEKMQ (reference sequence). The CDR3 coding sequence is TGTGCCAGCAGCGGCAAACTAGCGGGGGGGCGAGAGACCCAGTACTTC. Amino acid sequence: CASSGKLAGGRETQYF.

The chain joins TRBV6-1 to TRBJ2-5, with TRBD1 identical over 8 bases. The CDR3 sequence is 15 residues long. CDR1 is MNHNS and CDR2 is SASEGT in the germline V gene. Losses at the gene ends were 5 bases for V and 4 bases for J; bases not matched to a gene: 9. CDR3 sequence: CASSIQQGGGETQYF. The CDR3 DNA reads TGTGCCAGCAGTATACAACAGGGGGGAGGAGAGACCCAGTACTTC.

The V gene is TRBV6-5, the J gene TRBJ1-2; D gene unclear. Trimming shortened V by 0 bases and J by 3 bases, and 11 bases separated the two germline ends. This CDR3 comprises 15 residues. The V gene's germline CDR1 is MNHEY and CDR2 SVGAGI. The CDR3 here is CASSYSEGTYYGYTF. CDR3 in DNA: TGTGCCAGCAGTTACTCCGAGGGAACCTACTATGGCTACACCTTC.